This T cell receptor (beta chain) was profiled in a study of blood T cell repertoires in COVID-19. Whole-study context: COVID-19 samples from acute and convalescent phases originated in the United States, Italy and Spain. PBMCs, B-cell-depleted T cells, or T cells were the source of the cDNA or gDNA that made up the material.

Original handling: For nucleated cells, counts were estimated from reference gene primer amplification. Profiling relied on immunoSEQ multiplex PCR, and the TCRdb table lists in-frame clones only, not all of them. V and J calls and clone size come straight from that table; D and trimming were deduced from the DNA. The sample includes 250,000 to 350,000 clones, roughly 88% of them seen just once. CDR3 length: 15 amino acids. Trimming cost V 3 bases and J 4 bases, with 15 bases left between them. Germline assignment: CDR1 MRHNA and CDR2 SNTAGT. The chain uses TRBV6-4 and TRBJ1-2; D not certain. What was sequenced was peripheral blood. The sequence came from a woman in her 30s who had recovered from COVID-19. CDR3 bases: TGTGCCAGCAGTGAAGGAGGTAACGGGGTCTATGGCTACACCTTC. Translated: CASSEGGNGVYGYTF.